The 20 T cell receptor beta chains presented below share a single source sample, sequenced in a study of a mutant IDH1 vaccine in newly diagnosed glioma. These receptors lack a known antigen. Clones were sequenced by immunoSEQ multiplex PCR, and TCRdb holds only the in-frame ones, with some missing. The repertoire holds more than 25,000 clones, approximately 90% seen once, with around 2.5% in the top ten. As for time point: week 23, last vaccination. Each dose of the vaccine consisted of 300 ug of mutant IDH1 20-mer peptide, with topical imiquimod. The sequencing here drew on PBMCs, taken from a glioma patient whose treatment included an IDH1 peptide vaccine. Source of these receptors: a man aged 35 to 55 with glioma.

This sequence joins TRBV2 and TRBJ2-5; D unclear. V was clipped by 7 bases and J by 3 bases, with 6 bases between them. Germline V gives CDR1 SNHLY, CDR2 FYNNEI. This CDR3 spans 11 amino acids. The CDR3 protein is CASTAEETQYF. DNA of the CDR3: TGTGCCAGCACGGCCGAAGAGACCCAGTACTTC.

This clone has more than one count but fewer than ten. The rearrangement links TRBV11-2 to TRBJ2-3; perhaps TRBD1 as D (5 bases). Germline values: CDR1 SGHAT, CDR2 FQNNGV. The CDR3 totals 15 residues. The germline V and J ends were trimmed by 6 bases and 0 bases, with 13 bases remaining between them. For the CDR3, the DNA is TGTGCCAGCAGTTGGATTTGGGGCAGCACAGATACGCAGTATTTT. Protein: CASSWIWGSTDTQYF.

This clone was counted a single time. The chain is built from TRBV28 and TRBJ1-2; a possible D gene is TRBD1 (6 bases). The CDR3 is made up of 13 amino acids. Trimming took off 4 bases at V and 2 bases at J, with 8 bases between the two ends. In germline, CDR1 is MDHEN, CDR2 SYDVKM. CDR3 coding DNA: TGTGCCAGCAGTTCCACAGGGAACTATGGCTACACCTTC. Amino acids: CASSSTGNYGYTF.

The CDR3 here is CASSLIRAGLSGTDTQYF. The CDR3 DNA follows: TGTGCCAGCAGCCTAATCAGGGCGGGCCTCTCAGGGACAGATACGCAGTATTTT. The genes are TRBV27 and TRBJ2-3; either TRBD1 or TRBD2 may supply D (5 bases each). Germline CDR1 and CDR2: MNHEY and SMNVEV (reference sequence). The ends were cut back, 6 bases at V and 3 bases at J, with 25 bases in the middle. This CDR3 has 18 amino acids.

The J gene is TRBJ1-6, the V gene TRBV19, with D tentatively TRBD1 (6 bases). The ends were cut back, 1 base at V and 10 bases at J, with 11 bases in the middle. Germline V gene data show CDR1 as LNHDA and CDR2 as SQIVND (reference sequence). There are 14 residues in the CDR3. CDR3 region: CASSIGQGNSPLHF. The CDR3 coding sequence is TGTGCCAGTAGTATAGGGCAGGGGAACTCACCCCTCCACTTT.

V and J are TRBV6-5 and TRBJ2-7; 10 bases match TRBD1. Germline lookup yields CDR1 MNHEY and CDR2 SVGAGI. The trim removed 5 bases at V and 3 bases at J, leaving 7 bases unmatched. The CDR3 is 15 residues long. DNA of the CDR3: TGTGCCAGCAGTCCCGCGAGGGACAGGGGCTACGAGCAGTACGTC. Translating it yields CASSPARDRGYEQYV.

The CDR3 sequence is CASKADEWADTQYF. The CDR3 bases are TGCGCCAGCAAGGCGGACGAATGGGCAGATACGCAGTATTTT. The rearrangement uses TRBV5-1 and TRBJ2-3; no definite D call. CDR1 is SGHRS, CDR2 YFSETQ, per germline. This CDR3 region has 14 residues. V dropped 6 bases and J dropped 4 bases, with 15 bases sitting between them.

The chain employs TRBV7-2 and TRBJ2-1, with TRBD2 identical over 9 bases. This CDR3 is built from 15 residues. The germline CDR1 and CDR2 sequences are SGHTA and FQGNSA. V was clipped by 5 bases and J by 9 bases; unmatched bases: 11. The CDR3 reads CASSPLAGGLSEQFF. DNA of the CDR3: TGTGCCAGCAGCCCTCTCGCGGGAGGGCTCAGTGAGCAGTTCTTC.

This sequence joins TRBV18 and TRBJ1-2; no clear D. The CDR3 consists of 17 residues. Germline V gene data show CDR1 as KGHSH and CDR2 as LQKENI. The V gene lost 3 bases and the J gene lost 7 bases, with 24 bases spanning the gap. CDR3 in amino acids: CASSPSPPGPMSSGYTF. The CDR3 nucleotides read TGTGCCAGCTCACCTAGCCCTCCGGGTCCGATGTCTAGTGGCTACACCTTC. The complete variable domain, with remaining parts taken from reference TRBV18 and TRBJ1-2, reads NAGVMQNPRHLVRRRGQEARLRCSPMKGHSHVYWYRQLPEEGLKFMVYLQKENIIDESGMPKERFSAEFPKEGPSILRIQQVVRGDSAAYFCASSPSPPGPMSSGYTFGSGTRLTVV.

The chain links TRBV7-2 to TRBJ1-1; no definite D call. V was shortened by 1 base and J by 3 bases, with 12 bases between the two germline ends. Germline V gives CDR1 SGHTA, CDR2 FQGNSA. The CDR3 has 15 amino acids. The CDR3 nucleotides read TGTGCCAGCAGCTTAGGTATCTGGCGAGACACTGAAGCTTTCTTT. Encoded protein: CASSLGIWRDTEAFF.

The chain carries TRBV5-6 and TRBJ2-5; 9 bases fit TRBD2. The CDR3 length is 15 residues. Unmatched junction bases numbered 6, after V lost 1 base and J lost 5 bases. Per germline, CDR1 SGHDT and CDR2 YYEEEE. In DNA, the CDR3 is TGTGCCAGCAGCTTGCTCAGGGCGGGAGGGGAGACCCAGTACTTC. It translates to CASSLLRAGGETQYF.

The rearrangement uses TRBV6-5 and TRBJ1-5; D possibly corresponds to TRBD1 (5 bases). This CDR3 comprises 15 residues. CDR1 and CDR2 from the germline V gene are MNHEY and SVGAGI. The V and J ends lost 2 bases and 2 bases respectively, with 10 bases between them. The CDR3 region has the DNA TGTGCCAGCAGTTACGCGGGACCTGGCAATCAGCCCCAGCATTTT. As protein: CASSYAGPGNQPQHF.

The chain is built from TRBV2 and TRBJ2-2; TRBD1 agrees at 10 bases. The CDR3 sequence is 15 residues long. Per the germline V gene, CDR1 is SNHLY and CDR2 is FYNNEI. J lost 6 bases, V lost 7 bases, and 8 bases had no gene match. CDR3 sequence: CASKKRGQGSGELFF. DNA of the CDR3: TGTGCCAGCAAAAAACGGGGACAGGGGTCCGGGGAGCTGTTTTTT.

This chain connects TRBV28 to TRBJ2-3; D might be TRBD2 (5 bases). This CDR3 has 17 residues. V was shortened by 3 bases and J by 6 bases, with 22 bases between the two germline ends. Germline V gene sequence: CDR1 MDHEN, CDR2 SYDVKM. The CDR3 region is CASSFGPRRAWLDTQYF. The CDR3 DNA follows: TGTGCCAGCAGTTTCGGCCCTCGGCGGGCCTGGTTGGATACGCAGTATTTT. Full variable domain (outside the CDR3, taken from reference TRBV28 and TRBJ2-3): DVKVTQSSRYLVKRTGEKVFLECVQDMDHENMFWYRQDPGLGLRLIYFSYDVKMKEKGDIPEGYSVSREKKERFSLILESASTNQTSMYLCASSFGPRRAWLDTQYFGPGTRLTVL.

The chain joins TRBV10-3 to TRBJ1-2; D unresolved. V lost 3 bases to trimming and J lost 8 bases, with 7 bases between them. The CDR3 contains 11 residues. Germline V gives CDR1 ENHRY, CDR2 SYGVKD. DNA of the CDR3: TGTGCCATCAGTGAACGGGGAGGCTACACCTTC. Translation: CAISERGGYTF.

The chain has TRBV30 and TRBJ2-3; TRBD2 matches 9 bases. Losses at the gene ends were 2 bases for V and 3 bases for J; bases not matched to a gene: 3. CDR3 length: 14 amino acids. Per the germline V gene, CDR1 is GTSNPN and CDR2 is SVGIG (reference sequence). The CDR3 is CAWSRRGGTDTQYF. CDR3 in DNA: TGTGCCTGGAGTAGGCGGGGGGGTACAGATACGCAGTATTTT.

This sequence joins TRBV19 and TRBJ2-2, with a tentative D call TRBD2 (7 bases). Trimming stripped 3 bases from V and 2 bases from J, with 13 bases between. This CDR3 comprises 16 residues. The germline V gene has CDR1 LNHDA and CDR2 SQIVND (reference sequence). The CDR3 DNA follows: TGTGCCAGTAGTATTCGCGGCGGGGGCAACACCGGGGAGCTGTTTTTT. This translates into CASSIRGGGNTGELFF.

The chain uses TRBV5-4 and TRBJ2-7, with a possible D match to TRBD2 (6 bases). Germline values: CDR1 SGHNT, CDR2 YYREEE (reference sequence). V lost 3 bases to trimming and J lost 3 bases, with 16 bases between them. The length of the CDR3 is 15 residues. CDR3 amino acids: CASSSGGAKSYEQYF. CDR3 DNA sequence: TGTGCCAGCAGCTCCGGGGGAGCAAAGAGCTACGAGCAGTACTTC.

This CDR3 reads CASSRGQGNPYEQYF. CDR3 nucleotide sequence: TGTGCCAGCAGCCGCGGACAGGGGAATCCCTACGAGCAGTACTTC. This chain links TRBV7-9 with TRBJ2-7, with TRBD1 matching over 9 bases. CDR3 size: 15 residues. Germline CDR1 SEHNR, CDR2 FQNEAQ (reference sequence). V shed 5 bases, J shed 2 bases, and the junction held 7 bases outside the gene matches.

This chain joins TRBV21-1 and TRBJ2-5; the table's D call of TRBD1 was not tested on the DNA. TRBV21-1 is a pseudogene locus. This CDR3 comprises 17 residues. The DNA for the CDR3 is TGTGCCAGCAGCACCTCCCGCAGGCCTCCTTTCCAAGAGACCCAGTACTTC. This gives the protein CASSTSRRPPFQETQYF.